These T cell receptor beta chains were read from a single sample in a study of T cells in Graves' hyperthyroidism and ophthalmopathy. A single record per CDR3 protein comes from TCRdb applying MiXCR to the multiplex PCR reads. This sample has 600,000 to 800,000 distinct CDR3 sequences, with roughly a third found just once. The specimen was blood. The receptors shown here come from a woman aged 40 to 50 with Graves' hyperthyroidism. The CDR3 runs from the conserved cysteine through the conserved F or W. A D gene is named only where the DNA matches it firmly. Clone size, where shown, is once, few, many, or a class for clones that have expanded.

D: TRBD1; size: many; V: TRBV12-3/TRBV12-4; J: TRBJ2-5; CDR3: CASSLDRVGETQYF; DNA: TGTGCCAGCAGCTTGGACAGGGTAGGAGAGACCCAGTACTTC
D: TRBD1; size: few; V: TRBV6-2/TRBV6-3; J: TRBJ2-5; CDR3: CASSHRRTGGQETQYF; DNA: TGTGCCAGCAGCCACCGTCGGACAGGGGGGCAAGAGACCCAGTACTTC
D: -; size: -; V: TRBV2; J: TRBJ2-7; CDR3: CVSARNYGQYF; DNA: TGTGTCAGCGCAAGAAACTACGGGCAGTACTTC
D: TRBD1; size: -; V: TRBV14; J: TRBJ2-5; CDR3: CASSQAWTGDQETQYF; DNA: TGTGCCAGCAGCCAAGCCTGGACAGGGGACCAAGAGACCCAGTACTTC
D: TRBD1; size: -; V: TRBV13; J: TRBJ1-2; CDR3: CASSTGGQWGYTF; DNA: TGTGCCAGCAGCACCGGGGGACAGTGGGGCTACACCTTC
D: -; size: many; V: TRBV7-2; J: TRBJ1-1; CDR3: CASSPGAMNTEAFF; DNA: TGTGCCAGCAGCCCCGGGGCGATGAACACTGAAGCTTTCTTT
D: -; size: few; V: TRBV19; J: TRBJ1-5; CDR3: CASSILRDQPQHF; DNA: TGTGCCAGTAGTATTTTAAGGGATCAGCCCCAGCATTTT
D: -; size: many; V: TRBV29-1; J: TRBJ2-7; CDR3: CSAEFIGRAYEQYF; DNA: TGCAGCGCTGAATTCATCGGACGGGCCTACGAGCAGTACTTC
D: -; size: many; V: TRBV29-1; J: TRBJ1-1; CDR3: CSLAGGYTEAFF; DNA: TGCAGCTTGGCCGGTGGATACACTGAAGCTTTCTTT
D: -; size: -; V: TRBV5-1; J: TRBJ1-2; CDR3: CASSLPLGGMRGYTF; DNA: TGCGCCAGCAGCTTGCCGTTGGGTGGGATGCGTGGCTACACCTTC
D: -; size: few; V: TRBV3-1; J: TRBJ1-2; CDR3: CASSQNTGNYGYTF; DNA: TGTGCCAGCAGCCAAAACACAGGCAACTATGGCTACACCTTC
D: -; size: few; V: TRBV7-2; J: TRBJ1-4; CDR3: CASSFDGEGKLLF; DNA: TGTGCCAGCAGCTTTGACGGGGAAGGAAAACTGCTTTTT
D: -; size: few; V: TRBV5-6; J: TRBJ2-7; CDR3: CASSLDRASTYEQYF; DNA: TGTGCCAGCAGCTTGGACAGGGCCAGCACCTACGAGCAGTACTTC
D: -; size: few; V: TRBV9; J: TRBJ1-6; CDR3: CASSRDTKSNSPLHF; DNA: TGTGCCAGCTCACGGGACACAAAAAGTAATTCACCCCTCCACTTT
D: TRBD2; size: many; V: TRBV7-2; J: TRBJ2-7; CDR3: CASSLSGLADSYEQYF; DNA: TGTGCCAGCAGCTTATCCGGACTAGCGGACTCCTACGAGCAGTACTTC
D: TRBD2; size: -; V: TRBV7-9; J: TRBJ2-2; CDR3: CASSLSKWWREGQDTGELFF; DNA: TGTGCCAGCAGCTTATCCAAGTGGTGGCGGGAGGGCCAGGACACCGGGGAGCTGTTTTTT
D: -; size: many; V: TRBV7-3; J: TRBJ1-1; CDR3: CASAPGENTEAFF; DNA: TGTGCCAGCGCCCCCGGGGAGAACACTGAAGCTTTCTTT
D: -; size: few; V: TRBV5-5; J: TRBJ2-7; CDR3: CASSMTGSYEQYF; DNA: TGTGCCAGCAGCATGACCGGGAGTTACGAGCAGTACTTC
D: -; size: few; V: TRBV20-1; J: TRBJ1-5; CDR3: CSARVEGPAPNDYSNQPQHF; DNA: TGCAGTGCTAGAGTTGAAGGTCCAGCCCCGAACGATTATAGCAATCAGCCCCAGCATTTT
D: TRBD1; size: many; V: TRBV24-1; J: TRBJ2-2; CDR3: CATTAGGSTGELFF; DNA: TGTGCCACCACGGCAGGGGGTAGCACCGGGGAGCTGTTTTTT